This T cell receptor beta chain appears in the sequencing data of a study of control samples from healthy donors and cancer patients. Profiling relied on immunoSEQ multiplex PCR, and the TCRdb table lists in-frame clones only, not all of them. The sample yields 130,000 to 150,000 clones, roughly 94% seen once. The receptor comes from a man aged 60 to 69 with colorectal cancer. Sequencing was carried out using PBMCs.

Here the CDR3 DNA reads TGTGCCAGCAGTTACGGGTTGGGGACAGGGGGAGAAAAACTGTTTTTT. It specifies CASSYGLGTGGEKLFF. J is TRBJ1-4 and V is TRBV6-5; 11 nucleotides match TRBD1. V was pared by 2 bases and J by 8 bases, with 7 bases of the junction left unmatched. CDR1 is MNHEY, CDR2 SVGAGI, per germline. The CDR3 is 16 residues long.